The T cell receptor beta chain under discussion was sequenced for a study of blood T cell repertoires in COVID-19. This clone was detected only a few times. Clones were read by immunoSEQ multiplex PCR, and TCRdb kept only the in-frame ones, dropping some. The sample lists 70,000 or so clones, approximately 78% occurring once. The sample comprised peripheral blood. This sequence was found in an elderly woman with acute or convalescent COVID-19.

The CDR3 nucleotides read TGTGCCACCAGCAGAGGACAGAGCTCCTACAATGAGCAGTTCTTC. This codes for CATSRGQSSYNEQFF. The chain carries TRBV15 and TRBJ2-1; TRBD1 might be the D (5 bases). The CDR3 extends over 15 amino acids. Between the trimmed V and J ends, which lost 1 base and 0 bases, there was a span of 7 bases. Germline V CDR1 and CDR2: LNHNV, YYDKDF (reference sequence).